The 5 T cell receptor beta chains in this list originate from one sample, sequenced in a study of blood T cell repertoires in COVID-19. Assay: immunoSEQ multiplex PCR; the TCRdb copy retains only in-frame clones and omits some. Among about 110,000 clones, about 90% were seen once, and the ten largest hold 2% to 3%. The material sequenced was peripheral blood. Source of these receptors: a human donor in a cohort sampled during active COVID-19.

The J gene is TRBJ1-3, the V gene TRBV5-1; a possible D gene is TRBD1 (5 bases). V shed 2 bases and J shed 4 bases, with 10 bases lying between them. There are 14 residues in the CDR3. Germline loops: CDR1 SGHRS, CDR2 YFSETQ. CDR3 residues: CASSFDGHGNTIYF. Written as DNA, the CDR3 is TGCGCCAGCAGCTTTGACGGACACGGAAACACCATATATTTT.

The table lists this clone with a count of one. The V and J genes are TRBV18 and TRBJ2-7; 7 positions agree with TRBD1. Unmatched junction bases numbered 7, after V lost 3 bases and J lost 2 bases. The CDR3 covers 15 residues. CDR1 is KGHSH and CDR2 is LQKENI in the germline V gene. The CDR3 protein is CASSPGTAVTYEQYF. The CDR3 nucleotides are TGTGCCAGCTCACCCGGGACAGCTGTGACCTACGAGCAGTACTTC. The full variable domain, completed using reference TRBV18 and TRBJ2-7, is NAGVMQNPRHLVRRRGQEARLRCSPMKGHSHVYWYRQLPEEGLKFMVYLQKENIIDESGMPKERFSAEFPKEGPSILRIQQVVRGDSAAYFCASSPGTAVTYEQYFGPGTRLTVT.

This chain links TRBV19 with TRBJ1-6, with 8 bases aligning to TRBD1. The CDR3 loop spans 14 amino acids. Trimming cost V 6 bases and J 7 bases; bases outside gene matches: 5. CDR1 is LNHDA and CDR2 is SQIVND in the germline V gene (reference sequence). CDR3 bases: TGTGCCAGTAGCGAACAGGGGGGCAATTCACCCCTCCACTTT. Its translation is CASSEQGGNSPLHF.

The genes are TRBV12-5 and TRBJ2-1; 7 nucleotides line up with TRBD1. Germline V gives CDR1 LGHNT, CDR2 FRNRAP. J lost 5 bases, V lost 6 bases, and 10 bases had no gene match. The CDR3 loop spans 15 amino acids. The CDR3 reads CASGSPQGSHNEQFF. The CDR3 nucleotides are TGTGCTAGTGGAAGTCCACAGGGGTCCCACAATGAGCAGTTCTTC.

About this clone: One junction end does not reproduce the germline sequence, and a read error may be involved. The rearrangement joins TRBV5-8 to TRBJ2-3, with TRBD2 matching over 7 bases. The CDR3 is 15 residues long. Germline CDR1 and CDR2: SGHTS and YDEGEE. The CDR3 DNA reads TGTGCCAGCAGATTGGGAGGGTTGGACACAGATACGCAGTATTTT. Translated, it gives CASRLGGLDTDTQYF.